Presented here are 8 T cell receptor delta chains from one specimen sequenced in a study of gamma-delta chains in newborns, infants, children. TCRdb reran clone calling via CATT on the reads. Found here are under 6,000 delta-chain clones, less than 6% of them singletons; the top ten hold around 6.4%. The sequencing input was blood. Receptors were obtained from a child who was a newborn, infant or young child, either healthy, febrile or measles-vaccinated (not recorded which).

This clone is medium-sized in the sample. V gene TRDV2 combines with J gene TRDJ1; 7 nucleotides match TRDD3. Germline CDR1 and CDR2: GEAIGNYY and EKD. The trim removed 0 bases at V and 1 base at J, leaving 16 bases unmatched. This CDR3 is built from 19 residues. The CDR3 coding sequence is TGTGCCTGTGACACCCTGTCTTGGGGGAGCTCTAGGACCACCGATAAACTCATCTTT. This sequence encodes CACDTLSWGSSRTTDKLIF.

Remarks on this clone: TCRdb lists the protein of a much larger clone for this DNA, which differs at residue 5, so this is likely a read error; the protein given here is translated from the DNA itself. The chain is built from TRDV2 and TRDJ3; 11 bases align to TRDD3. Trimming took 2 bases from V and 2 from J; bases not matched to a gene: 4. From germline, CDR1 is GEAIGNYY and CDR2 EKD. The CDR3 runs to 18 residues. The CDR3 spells CACDIVLGDTWDTRQMFF. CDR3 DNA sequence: TGTGCCTGTGACATCGTACTGGGGGATACCTGGGACACCCGACAGATGTTTTTC.

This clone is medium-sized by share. The CDR3 nucleotides read TGTGCCTGTGACACCGTACTGGGGGATACGCGGACCAGCGTGACCGATAAACTCATCTTT. Its translation is CACDTVLGDTRTSVTDKLIF. The J gene is TRDJ1, the V gene TRDV2, with 13 bases lining up with TRDD3. The V gene end was trimmed by 0 bases and the J gene end by 2 bases; junction bases not matched to a gene: 14. The CDR3 runs 20 residues. Per the germline V gene, CDR1 is GEAIGNYY and CDR2 is EKD.

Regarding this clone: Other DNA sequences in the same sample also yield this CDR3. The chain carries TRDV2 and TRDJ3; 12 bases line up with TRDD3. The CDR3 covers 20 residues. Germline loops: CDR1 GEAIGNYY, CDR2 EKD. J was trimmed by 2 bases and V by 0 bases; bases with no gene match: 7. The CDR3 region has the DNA TGTGCCTGTGACACCGCGCCTACTGGGGGATACACCTGGGACACCCGACAGATGTTTTTC. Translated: CACDTAPTGGYTWDTRQMFF.

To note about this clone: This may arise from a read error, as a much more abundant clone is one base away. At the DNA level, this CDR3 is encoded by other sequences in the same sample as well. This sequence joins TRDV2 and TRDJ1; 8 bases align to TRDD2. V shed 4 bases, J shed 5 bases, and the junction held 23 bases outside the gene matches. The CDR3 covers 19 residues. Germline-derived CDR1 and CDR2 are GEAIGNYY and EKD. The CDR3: CACETLPTKGTEGADKLIF. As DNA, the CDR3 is TGTGCCTGTGAGACGCTTCCTACGAAGGGGACCGAAGGTGCTGATAAACTCATCTTT.

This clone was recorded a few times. This CDR3 reads CACDATLSSGDPMDTDKLIF. CDR3 nucleotide sequence: TGTGCCTGTGACGCGACCCTTTCTTCGGGGGATCCGATGGACACCGATAAACTCATCTTT. The chain employs TRDV2 and TRDJ1; 7 positions agree with TRDD3. CDR3 length: 20 amino acids. J gave up 0 bases and V 3 bases, and 21 bases lay outside the gene matches. Looked up from germline, CDR1 is GEAIGNYY and CDR2 is EKD.

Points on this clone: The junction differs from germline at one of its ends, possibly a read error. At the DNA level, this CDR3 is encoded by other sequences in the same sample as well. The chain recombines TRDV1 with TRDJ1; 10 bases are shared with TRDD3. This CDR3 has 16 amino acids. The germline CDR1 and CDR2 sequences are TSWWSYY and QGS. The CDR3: CALGELLGDKGDKLIF. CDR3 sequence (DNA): TGTGCTCTTGGGGAACTCCTGGGGGATAAAGGCGATAAGCTCATCTTT.

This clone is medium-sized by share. Here the CDR3 DNA reads TGTGCCTGTGACACGACCTTTGCCCCAGGCTCCTGGGACACCCGACAGATGTTTTTC. Its translation: CACDTTFAPGSWDTRQMFF. The rearrangement uses TRDV2 and TRDJ3; D is ambiguous. The CDR3 has 19 amino acids. Trimming took off 1 base at V and 0 bases at J, with 15 bases between the two ends. Germline CDR1 is GEAIGNYY and CDR2 is EKD.